This T cell receptor beta chain derives from a study of patients and donors after allogeneic stem cell transplantation (dated by TCRdb to the early 2020s). About this clonotype itself: Its cognate antigen has yet to be identified. No quality values exist for individual bases; no much larger clone is one base distant.

Receptor amplification or capture employed RT-PCR. The reads were generated on a NextSeq 550. Using fastp at Q25 and MiXCR, TCRdb reprocessed the public reads and kept productive beta chains. Records with the same CDR3 protein are collapsed into one entry carrying the most frequent genes and DNA. The sample table lists tens of thousands of distinct CDR3 sequences, roughly 50% of them with a count of one. The ten largest clones add up to more than 55% of the sample. Looking up the germline V gene yields CDR1 KGHDR and CDR2 SFDVKD. From its cysteine to its phenylalanine, the CDR3 spans 16 amino acids. The sequence is cut down to CDR3 DNA, 48 bases in frame from base 1. Between the V and J ends, shortened by 9 bases and 4 bases respectively, the junction contains 20 bases.

Specimen: blood, either unsorted or a sorted T cell fraction (not recorded which). The chain couples TRBV24-1 to TRBJ2-2, with no D gene named confidently. The source of this sequence is a human donor who was either an allogeneic HSCT recipient or a stem cell or donor lymphocyte infusion donor (not recorded which). It is not recorded whose cells these are; they may come from a transplant donor. The CDR3 in this case is CATSSVEHGSTGELFF. The sequenced DNA is TGTGCCACCTCATCGGTCGAGCACGGTAGCACCGGGGAGCTGTTTTTT.